The 13 T cell receptor beta chains below come from one sample, sequenced in a study of neurological immune-mediated disorders. MiXCR, run by TCRdb on the 5' RACE reads, gives a single entry per CDR3 protein. This sample has about 60,000 distinct CDR3 sequences, with 3.6% found just once. Input material: PBMCs. These receptors originate from a man aged 30 to 45 with multiple sclerosis.

This clonotype occurred many times. The rearrangement links TRBV6-5 to TRBJ2-3, with unresolved D. The germline V and J ends were trimmed by 8 bases and 5 bases, with 17 bases remaining between them. Germline CDR1 reads MNHEY; CDR2 reads SVGAGI. The CDR3 contains 14 residues. The chain's CDR3 is CASANRRRVDTQYF. The DNA of the CDR3 is TGTGCCAGCGCGAACCGCCGTCGCGTAGATACGCAGTATTTT.

This clonotype was observed many times. The genes are TRBV20-1 and TRBJ2-3; the D gene could be TRBD1 or TRBD2 (6 bases each). With 0 bases removed from V and 1 base from J, the gap between germline ends came to 11 bases. The CDR3 length is 15 residues. Germline lookup yields CDR1 DFQATT and CDR2 SNEGSKA (reference sequence). The CDR3 DNA follows: TGCAGTGCTAGAGATGGTGGGGGGCGCACAGATACGCAGTATTTT. Translated, it gives CSARDGGGRTDTQYF.

This clonotype was seen ten or more times. This chain uses TRBV5-1 with TRBJ2-3, with 8 bases lining up with TRBD2. Germline-derived CDR1 and CDR2 are SGHRS and YFSETQ. The CDR3 extends over 17 amino acids. Trimming removed 0 bases from V and 6 bases from J; junction bases left unmatched: 12. The CDR3 loop reads CASSLGLLAGGEDTQYF. The CDR3 nucleotides are TGCGCCAGCAGCTTGGGGTTACTCGCGGGGGGCGAGGATACGCAGTATTTT.

At least ten counts were recorded for this clonotype. The rearrangement uses TRBV7-8 and TRBJ2-3; TRBD2 aligns across 8 bases. CDR3 length: 17 residues. Germline loops: CDR1 SGHVS, CDR2 FQNEAQ. The V and J ends lost 5 bases and 4 bases, in that order; junction bases with no gene match: 14. CDR3: CASSPQSGRELSDTQYF. CDR3 bases: TGTGCCAGCAGCCCACAGAGCGGGAGAGAGTTATCAGATACGCAGTATTTT.

This clonotype was observed at least ten times. The J gene is TRBJ2-1, the V gene TRBV20-1, with a tentative D call TRBD2 (5 bases). V lost 0 bases to trimming and J lost 12 bases, with 15 bases between them. The germline gives CDR1 DFQATT, CDR2 SNEGSKA (reference sequence). CDR3 length: 13 amino acids. CDR3 sequence reads: CSARDRGGGSQFF. In DNA form, the CDR3 reads TGCAGTGCTAGAGATCGGGGTGGAGGTTCGCAGTTCTTC.

In its sample, this clonotype was seen many times. The chain recombines TRBV12-3 or TRBV12-4 with TRBJ1-2; D is possibly TRBD1 (5 bases). The CDR3 consists of 13 residues. Trimming stripped 6 bases from V and 8 bases from J, with 16 bases between. In DNA form, the CDR3 reads TGTGCCAGCAGCACAGGACAACCTGGGGGCTACACCTTC. Translating gives CASSTGQPGGYTF.

This clonotype was recorded many times. The DNA for the CDR3 is TGCAGCGGACTCCCGGGACAGGGGCTTTCTGGGGCCAACGTCCTGACTTTC. This translates into CSGLPGQGLSGANVLTF. V and J are TRBV29-1 and TRBJ2-6, with TRBD1 identical over 10 bases. J was trimmed by 1 base and V by 7 bases; bases with no gene match: 10. CDR3 size: 17 residues. Germline CDR1 reads SQVTM; CDR2 reads ANQGSEA. Combining the CDR3 with reference TRBV29-1 and TRBJ2-6 gives the whole variable domain SAVISQKPSRDICQRGTSLTIQCQVDSQVTMMFWYRQQPGQSLTLIATANQGSEATYESGFVIDKFPISRPNLTFSTLTVSNMSPEDSSIYLCSGLPGQGLSGANVLTFGAGSRLTVL.

This clonotype was counted ten times or more. The rearrangement joins TRBV20-1 to TRBJ2-3; D unresolved. The CDR3 covers 13 residues. Germline assignment: CDR1 DFQATT and CDR2 SNEGSKA (reference sequence). V was shortened by 3 bases and J by 5 bases, with 12 bases between the two germline ends. CDR3 protein: CSASGVAEDTQYF. The CDR3 coding sequence is TGCAGTGCTAGTGGGGTTGCGGAAGATACGCAGTATTTT.

This clonotype showed up many times. V and J are TRBV7-9 and TRBJ2-7, with TRBD1 matching 7 bases. This CDR3 contains 15 residues. The V gene end was trimmed by 5 bases and the J gene end by 2 bases; junction bases not matched to a gene: 9. Per germline, CDR1 SEHNR and CDR2 FQNEAQ (reference sequence). Here the CDR3 DNA reads TGTGCCAGCAGCCGACCGGGACAGATGACCTACGAGCAGTACTTC. Residues: CASSRPGQMTYEQYF.

This clonotype was detected ten times or more. The rearrangement uses TRBV29-1 and TRBJ2-5; maybe TRBD1 (6 bases). The CDR3 is 14 amino acids. V was trimmed by 3 bases and J by 4 bases, leaving 15 bases between them. Per the germline V gene, CDR1 is SQVTM and CDR2 is ANQGSEA. The DNA of the CDR3 is TGCAGCGTTGAGCTACCGGGACACAGAGAGACCCAGTACTTC. Its protein is CSVELPGHRETQYF.

This clonotype was detected ten times or more. J is TRBJ1-3 and V is TRBV20-1; 10 bases agree with TRBD1. J gave up 5 bases and V 2 bases, and 3 bases lay outside the gene matches. The germline V gene encodes CDR1 DFQATT and CDR2 SNEGSKA (reference sequence). The CDR3 contains 14 residues. CDR3 region: CSARPDRGRNTIYF. In DNA, the CDR3 is TGCAGTGCTAGACCAGACAGGGGGCGAAACACCATATATTTT.

This clonotype was seen repeatedly, ten times or more. The J gene is TRBJ2-7, the V gene TRBV20-1, with D possibly TRBD2 on 5 matching bases. From germline, CDR1 is DFQATT and CDR2 SNEGSKA (reference sequence). The V and J ends lost 5 bases and 3 bases respectively, with 14 bases between them. The CDR3 runs to 13 residues. The CDR3 DNA reads as TGCAGTGCTGCGGACTCGTCGAGCTACGAGCAGTACTTC. Protein sequence: CSAADSSSYEQYF.

This clonotype was recorded many times. The rearrangement links TRBV12-3 or TRBV12-4 to TRBJ1-2, with a tentative D call TRBD1 (5 bases). The CDR3 has 13 amino acids. V was clipped by 6 bases and J by 4 bases, with 12 bases between them. CDR3 loop: CASSLQGSYGYTF. CDR3 DNA: TGTGCCAGCAGCTTGCAGGGCTCCTATGGCTACACCTTC.